This TCR beta chain was documented in a study of OX40 agonist ivuxolimab in advanced cancers. About the investigation overall: Ivuxolimab was an agonistic, fully human IgG2 monoclonal antibody directed against OX40 (CD134), a costimulatory receptor. Intravenous ivuxolimab was administered to patients every 2 weeks at six dose levels: 0.01, 0.1, 0.3, 1.5, 3 and 10 mg/kg. Of the roughly 52 dose-escalation patients, hepatocellular carcinoma was present in around 20, melanoma in roughly 15, renal cell carcinoma in 9 and head and neck cancer in 9. The dose-escalation cohort was roughly 83% male with a mean age of around 62 years, ranging from 23 to 79. Patients were allowed to have had prior anti-PD-1, anti-PD-L1 or anti-CTLA-4 therapy, and around 40% of the dose-escalation patients had previously received checkpoint inhibitors. Partial responses occurred in three dose-escalation patients: two with cutaneous melanoma and one with hepatocellular carcinoma. The purpose of peripheral TCRbeta sequencing was to test whether ivuxolimab changed TCR sequence diversity and led to clonal T-cell expansion. The paper reports the monotherapy dose-escalation portion (N of about 50 patients) of the phase I ivuxolimab trial. Here is what the overall study found, with its caveats: Which antigens the clonally expanded peripheral T cells were specific for was not determined. In the 0.1-3.0 mg/kg groups, partial responders had among the lowest normalized peripheral clonal expansion, particularly in CD8+ T cells. Low levels of normalized T-cell clonal expansion were also seen in some patients who did not respond. After ivuxolimab, CD8+ T cells had more expanded clones than CD4+ T cells on average. At doses of 0.1 to 3.0 mg/kg, clonal expansion of both CD4+ and CD8+ T cells in blood was seen between baseline and week 6.

As concerns this clone: Its antigen is unknown. The record has no base qualities; no much larger clone is one base away.

To sequence the TCRbeta CDR3 region, genomic DNA was isolated from the sorted cells. The immunoSEQ Assay was used for sequencing of TCRbeta CDR3 regions. TCRdb mirrors the immuneACCESS table, restricted to in-frame sequences. Some clones are absent from its copies; in checked studies, under half trace to an unresolved V gene, and the reason for the others is unknown. Recorded for this sample are about 70,000 clones; around 88% of them occurred a single time. The ten top clones hold 2.5% to 3% of the sample. Patients with autoimmune disease history or receiving systemic immunosuppression were excluded from the trial. Peripheral blood for TCR sequencing was drawn from every dose cohort at baseline, at cycle 4 day 1 and at cycle 7 day 1. The samples were taken from a phase I, first-in-human, multicenter, open-label dose-escalation trial of ivuxolimab. Adults with locally advanced or metastatic melanoma, renal cell, hepatocellular, or head and neck squamous cell carcinoma were enrolled in the trial. Before TCR sequencing, CD4+ T cells and CD8+ T cells were sorted from peripheral blood as separate populations.

The source is an adult with an advanced solid tumor such as melanoma, head and neck, liver or kidney cancer. The sequenced sample was CD4+ or CD8+ T cells sorted from blood, obtained in a trial of the OX40 agonist ivuxolimab.

The DNA is TGTGCCAGCAGCTTGCCGACCACCCGGTGGACAGGAGGGACTGAAGCTTTCTTT. Protein translation: CASSLPTTRWTGGTEAFF. The rearrangement combines TRBV5-6 with TRBJ1-1; the central 7 bases match TRBD1. CDR1 and CDR2 (SGHDT, YYEEEE) derive from the germline V gene. Including the terminal cysteine and phenylalanine, the CDR3 comprises 18 residues. This entry keeps only the CDR3 DNA: 54 bases, framed from base 1. V is cut back by 1 base and J by 5 bases, with 17 bases in the junction unmatched.